A selection of T cell receptor beta chains follows, all from one sample in a study of ipilimumab plus nivolumab after autologous stem cell transplantation. Sequenced by immunoSEQ multiplex PCR; TCRdb stores in-frame clones only, minus some. The sample has about 18,000 clones, roughly 79% seen once. The material was PBMCs, obtained in a trial of ipilimumab plus nivolumab as post-transplant consolidation. These TCRs come from a male donor with diffuse large B-cell lymphoma. The CDR3 runs from the conserved cysteine through the conserved F or W. A D gene is named only where the DNA matches it firmly. Clone size is given for some rows only: seen once, a few or many times, or a class if the clone is expanded.

D	V	size	J	CDR3	DNA
TRBD2	TRBV18	-	TRBJ2-5	CASSPETSGGTQYF	TGTGCCAGCTCACCAGAAACTAGCGGGGGGACCCAGTACTTC
-	TRBV11-2	-	TRBJ1-1	CASSITQGQGEAFF	TGTGCCAGCAGCATAACCCAGGGACAAGGGGAAGCTTTCTTT
-	TRBV6-1	-	TRBJ2-5	CASRGLGGVLETQYF	TGTGCCAGCAGGGGCTTGGGGGGTGTATTGGAGACCCAGTACTTC
TRBD2	TRBV19	-	TRBJ2-5	CASSTRGLAGGQETQYF	TGTGCCAGTAGCACCCGGGGACTAGCGGGGGGGCAAGAGACCCAGTACTTC
TRBD2	TRBV7-2	-	TRBJ2-5	CASSPWASGQETQYF	TGTGCCAGCAGCCCATGGGCTAGCGGCCAAGAGACCCAGTACTTC
TRBD1	TRBV13	few	TRBJ2-5	CASSLSGQGEETQYF	TGTGCCAGCAGCTTATCCGGACAGGGCGAAGAGACCCAGTACTTC
-	TRBV7-9	-	TRBJ1-1	CASSSNEAFF	TGTGCCAGCAGCTCGAATGAAGCTTTCTTT
TRBD2	TRBV5-1	-	TRBJ2-1	CASSSGLAGDNEQFF	TGCGCCAGCAGCTCGGGACTAGCGGGGGACAATGAGCAGTTCTTC
-	TRBV11-2	-	TRBJ2-7	CASSLASSYEQYF	TGTGCCAGCAGCTTAGCCAGCTCCTACGAGCAGTACTTC
TRBD1	TRBV7-3	-	TRBJ2-7	CASSSQPGQGGYEQYF	TGTGCCAGCAGCTCACAACCGGGACAGGGGGGCTACGAGCAGTACTTC
-	TRBV7-3	-	TRBJ1-1	CASSLGGGEREAFF	TGTGCCAGCAGCTTAGGCGGAGGCGAAAGAGAAGCTTTCTTT
-	TRBV6-5	few	TRBJ2-3	CASSYSLGTDTQYF	TGTGCCAGCAGTTACTCACTAGGCACAGATACGCAGTATTTT
-	TRBV9	-	TRBJ2-3	CASSLPGGDTQYF	TGTGCCAGCAGCCTCCCCGGAGGAGATACGCAGTATTTT
TRBD2	TRBV7-9	-	TRBJ2-1	CASSLGSGGPYNEQFF	TGTGCCAGCAGCTTAGGAAGCGGGGGCCCCTACAATGAGCAGTTCTTC
TRBD1	TRBV30	-	TRBJ1-4	CACSQGAGEKLFF	TGTGCCTGTTCCCAGGGGGCCGGTGAAAAACTGTTTTTT
TRBD1	TRBV7-2	-	TRBJ2-5	CASSPSGQGETQYF	TGTGCCAGCAGCCCTAGTGGACAGGGAGAGACCCAGTACTTC
-	TRBV18	-	TRBJ2-1	CASSPGNEQFF	TGTGCCAGCTCACCAGGGAATGAGCAGTTCTTC